The clone carrying this T cell receptor beta chain is deemed large. Its antigen is unidentified. Germline V gives CDR1 MNHEY, CDR2 SMNVEV (reference sequence). V was shortened by 2 bases and J by 7 bases, with 6 bases between the two germline ends. This CDR3 comprises 12 residues. The data derive from a study of metastatic and nonmetastatic thyroid tumors. Turning to the study itself: The comparison covered peripheral blood and tumor or nodule tissue in malignant and benign thyroid patients. General study findings and limits: When malignant thyroid tumors were compared with benign nodules, TCR beta diversity was reportedly significantly higher in the malignant tumors. This held in both blood and tumor samples.

Every patient underwent thyroid surgery untreated. In the original workflow: A papillary thyroid cancer distant-metastasis classifier was built from CDR3 differences across clinicopathological groups. TCRdb re-processed the PCR reads through MiXCR. V and J calls and clone size were set by TCRdb, not the authors. This sample has about 4,200 clones; roughly 33% occur once, and the top ten carry roughly 15%. J is TRBJ2-1 and V is TRBV27; no firm D call. Sample: adjacent normal tissue. The TCR originated in a female donor with papillary thyroid cancer or a benign thyroid nodule (not recorded which). Some clones in this sample may be carry-over from other donors' samples. The DNA of the CDR3 is TGTGCCAGCAGTTTAGACGGGAATGAGCAGTTCTTC. Translating it yields CASSLDGNEQFF.